This TCR beta chain appears in the sequencing data of a study of cytomegalovirus exposure and HLA in healthy donors. Study background: Among some 400 genotyped donors, around 82% fell in the Caucasian-associated ancestry cluster.

60 Vbeta and 13 Jbeta primers were used in PCR. TCRdb's copy holds only in-frame clones and misses some; the assay was immunoSEQ multiplex PCR. Of 60,000 to 95,000 clones in the sample, just under 80% were seen once. This CDR3 has 13 amino acids. The germline CDR1 and CDR2 sequences are MDHEN and SYDVKM. The V and J ends lost 5 bases and 8 bases, in that order; junction bases with no gene match: 6. The sample taken for sequencing was PBMCs. This clonotype was obtained from a woman aged 40 to 50 in good health and CMV-seropositive. The genes are TRBV28 and TRBJ1-2; 9 bases align to TRBD1. This chain's CDR3 is CASSLGTGSGYTF. CDR3 DNA sequence: TGTGCCAGCAGTCTCGGGACAGGGAGCGGCTACACCTTC.